The source of this TCR beta chain is a study of shared clonotypes between healthy human individuals. As for this clone: Its antigen remains unknown.

From germline, CDR1 is SGHTA and CDR2 FQGTGA. CDR3 length: 15 residues. V lost 5 bases to trimming and J lost 5 bases, with 19 bases between them. The study, taken as a whole, reports: Naive subsets usually exceeded memory subsets in estimated richness.

The protocol was immunoSEQ multiplex PCR, while the TCRdb copy is restricted to in-frame clones and leaves out a portion. The sample has about 610,000 clones, roughly 97% seen once. Sequenced material: naive CD4+ T cells sorted from blood. Documented subset: CD45RA+ positively selected. The TCR sequence derives from a woman aged 25 to 39 in good health. The chain employs TRBV7-3 and TRBJ2-7, with a tentative D call TRBD1 (6 bases). The CDR3 DNA is TGTGCCAGCAGCCCGAACAGGGTTAGTTTCCACGAGCAGTACTTC. This gives the protein CASSPNRVSFHEQYF.